Listed here is a single T cell receptor beta chain. This specimen comes from a study of cytomegalovirus exposure and HLA in healthy donors. Study information: Most donors, 81% of several hundred genotyped, fell in the Caucasian-associated ancestry cluster.

The germline V and J ends were trimmed by 0 bases and 6 bases, with 18 bases remaining between them. CDR1 and CDR2 from the germline V gene are ENHRY and SYGVKD. This CDR3 comprises 16 residues. PCR amplification relied on 60 Vbeta primers (plus 13 Jbeta primers). Data came from immunoSEQ multiplex PCR; TCRdb stores just in-frame clones and leaves some out. The sample consists of 140,000 or so clones, almost 85% of them appearing once. The clonotype comes from a woman in her sixties or seventies in good health and CMV-seropositive. The sequencing sample was made of PBMCs. This sequence joins TRBV10-3 and TRBJ2-7, with a tentative D call TRBD2 (5 bases). The CDR3 DNA sequence: TGTGCCATCAGTGAGTCGAAGGCTAGCAAAAACGGCGAGCAGTACTTC. Protein sequence: CAISESKASKNGEQYF.